Below, 4 T cell receptor beta chains from the same sample are listed, as sequenced in a study of early T cells in non-severe SARS-CoV-2 infection. MiXCR, run by TCRdb on the 5' RACE reads, gives a single entry per CDR3 protein. The sample holds 55,000 to 80,000 distinct CDR3 sequences; around 13% are singletons and the top ten take 1.3% to 1.5%. The source material was whole blood, sampled at baseline. The receptors were gathered from an adult who was a healthcare worker with PCR-confirmed SARS-CoV-2 infection or an uninfected control (not recorded which).

The gene calls are TRBV9 and TRBJ2-5, with D possibly TRBD1 on 5 matching bases. CDR1 and CDR2 (germline): SGDLS, YYNGEE. This CDR3 has 15 amino acids. V shed 0 bases and J shed 4 bases, with 13 bases lying between them. The CDR3 loop is CASSVGRDSSETQYF. CDR3 DNA sequence: TGTGCCAGCAGCGTAGGCAGGGATAGTTCAGAGACCCAGTACTTC.

This clonotype was recorded only once. This sequence joins TRBV5-1 and TRBJ2-3, with 15 bases fitting TRBD2. CDR3 length: 19 residues. Germline CDR1 is SGHRS and CDR2 is YFSETQ. After removal of 5 bases from V and 0 bases from J, the junction contained 10 bases not matched to a gene. CDR3 in amino acids: CASSYAGTSGGLSTDTQYF. The CDR3 coding sequence is TGCGCCAGCAGTTACGCCGGGACTAGCGGGGGGCTAAGCACAGATACGCAGTATTTT.

The chain couples TRBV7-6 to TRBJ1-1; no clear D. CDR3 size: 13 residues. Germline-derived CDR1 and CDR2 are SGHVS and FNYEAQ. Between the trimmed V and J ends, which lost 4 bases and 11 bases, there was a span of 17 bases. Here the CDR3 reads CASSSRTLRAAFF. The DNA for the CDR3 is TGTGCCAGCAGCTCCCGAACACTCCGGGCGGCTTTCTTT.

This clonotype was seen a handful of times. The rearrangement links TRBV5-6 to TRBJ2-5, with D perhaps matching TRBD1 (8 bases). V dropped 1 base and J dropped 5 bases, with 15 bases sitting between them. This CDR3 has 15 residues. Germline assignment: CDR1 SGHDT and CDR2 YYEEEE. For the CDR3, the DNA is TGTGCCAGCAGCTTGCCGGACAGGGAGGGGGAGACCCAGTACTTC. Residues: CASSLPDREGETQYF.